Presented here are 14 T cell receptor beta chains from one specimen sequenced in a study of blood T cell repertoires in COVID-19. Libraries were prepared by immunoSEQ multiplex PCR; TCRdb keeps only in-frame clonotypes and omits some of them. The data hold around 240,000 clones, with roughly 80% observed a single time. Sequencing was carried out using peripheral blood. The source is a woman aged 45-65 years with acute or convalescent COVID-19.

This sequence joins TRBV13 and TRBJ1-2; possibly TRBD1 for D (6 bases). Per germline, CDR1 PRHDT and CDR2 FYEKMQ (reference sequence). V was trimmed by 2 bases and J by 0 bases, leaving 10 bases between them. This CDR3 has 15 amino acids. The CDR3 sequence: CASSLSGDSNYGYTF. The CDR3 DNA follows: TGTGCCAGCAGCTTATCAGGGGATTCTAACTATGGCTACACCTTC.

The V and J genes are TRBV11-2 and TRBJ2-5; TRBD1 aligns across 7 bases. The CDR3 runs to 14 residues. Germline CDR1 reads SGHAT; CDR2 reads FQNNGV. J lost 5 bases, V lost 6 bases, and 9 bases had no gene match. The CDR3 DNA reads TGTGCCAGCAGGCGGAACAGGGGTTTGGAGACCCAGTACTTC. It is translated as CASRRNRGLETQYF.

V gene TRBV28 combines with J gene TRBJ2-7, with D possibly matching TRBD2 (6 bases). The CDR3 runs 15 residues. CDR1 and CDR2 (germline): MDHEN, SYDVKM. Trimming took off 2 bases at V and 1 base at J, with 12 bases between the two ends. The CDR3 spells CASSLVGSPSYEQYF. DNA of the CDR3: TGTGCCAGCAGTTTAGTCGGGAGCCCATCCTACGAGCAGTACTTC. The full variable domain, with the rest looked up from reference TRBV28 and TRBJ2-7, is DVKVTQSSRYLVKRTGEKVFLECVQDMDHENMFWYRQDPGLGLRLIYFSYDVKMKEKGDIPEGYSVSREKKERFSLILESASTNQTSMYLCASSLVGSPSYEQYFGPGTRLTVT.

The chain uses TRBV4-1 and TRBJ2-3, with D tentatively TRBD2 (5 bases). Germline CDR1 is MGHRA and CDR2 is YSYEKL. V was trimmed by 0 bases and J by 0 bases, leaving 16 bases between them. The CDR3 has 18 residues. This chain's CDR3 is CASSQEPYHGGSTDTQYF. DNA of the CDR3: TGCGCCAGCAGCCAAGAACCTTATCACGGCGGGAGCACAGATACGCAGTATTTT.

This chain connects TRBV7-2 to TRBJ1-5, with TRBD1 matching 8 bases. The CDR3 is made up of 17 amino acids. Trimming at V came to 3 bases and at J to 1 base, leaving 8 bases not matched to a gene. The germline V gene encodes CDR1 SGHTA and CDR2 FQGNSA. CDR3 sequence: CASSLDYQGASNQPQHF. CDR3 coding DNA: TGTGCCAGCAGCTTGGACTATCAGGGGGCGAGCAATCAGCCCCAGCATTTT.

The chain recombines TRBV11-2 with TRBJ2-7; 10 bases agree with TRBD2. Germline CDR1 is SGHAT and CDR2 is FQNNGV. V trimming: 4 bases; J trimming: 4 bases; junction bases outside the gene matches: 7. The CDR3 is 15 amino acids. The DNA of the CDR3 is TGTGCCAGCAGCTCATCCGGGACTAGCGTTTACGAGCAGTACTTC. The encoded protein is CASSSSGTSVYEQYF.

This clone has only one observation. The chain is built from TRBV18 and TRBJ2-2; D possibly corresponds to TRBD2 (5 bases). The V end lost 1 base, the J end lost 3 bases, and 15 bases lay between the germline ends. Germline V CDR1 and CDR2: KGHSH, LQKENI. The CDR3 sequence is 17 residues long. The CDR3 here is CASSPRSGLRDTGELFF. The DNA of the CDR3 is TGTGCCAGCTCACCACGGTCTGGGTTGAGGGACACCGGGGAGCTGTTTTTT.

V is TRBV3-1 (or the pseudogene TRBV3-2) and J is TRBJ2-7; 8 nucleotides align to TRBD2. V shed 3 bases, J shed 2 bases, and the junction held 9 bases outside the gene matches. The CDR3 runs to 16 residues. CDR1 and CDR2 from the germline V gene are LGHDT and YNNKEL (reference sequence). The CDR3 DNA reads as TGTGCCAGCAGCCACGGGGGCGGGGGGTTCGCCTACGAGCAGTACTTC. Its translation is CASSHGGGGFAYEQYF.

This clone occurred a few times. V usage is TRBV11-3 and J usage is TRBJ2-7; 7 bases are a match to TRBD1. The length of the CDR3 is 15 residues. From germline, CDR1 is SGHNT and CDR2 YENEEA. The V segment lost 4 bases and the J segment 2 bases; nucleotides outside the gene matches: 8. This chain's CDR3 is CASSSRTGPAYEQYF. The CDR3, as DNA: TGTGCCAGCAGCTCCCGGACAGGTCCGGCCTACGAGCAGTACTTC.

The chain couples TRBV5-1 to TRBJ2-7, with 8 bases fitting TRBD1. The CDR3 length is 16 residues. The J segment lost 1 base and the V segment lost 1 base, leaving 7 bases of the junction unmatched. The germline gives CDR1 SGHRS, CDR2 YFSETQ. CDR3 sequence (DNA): TGCGCCAGCAGCTTGCGACCTGGACAGGGTTCCTACGAGCAGTACTTC. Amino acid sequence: CASSLRPGQGSYEQYF.

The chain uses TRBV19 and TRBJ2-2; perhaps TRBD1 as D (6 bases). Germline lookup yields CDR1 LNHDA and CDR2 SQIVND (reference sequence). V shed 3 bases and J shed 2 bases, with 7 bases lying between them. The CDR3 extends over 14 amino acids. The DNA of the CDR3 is TGTGCCAGTAGTATCAGGGGAAACACCGGGGAGCTGTTTTTT. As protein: CASSIRGNTGELFF.

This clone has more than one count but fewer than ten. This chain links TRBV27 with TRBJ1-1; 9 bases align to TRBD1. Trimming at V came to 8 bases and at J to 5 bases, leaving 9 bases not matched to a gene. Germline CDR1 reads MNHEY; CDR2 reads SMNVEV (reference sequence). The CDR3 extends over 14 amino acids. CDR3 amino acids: CASGTDRGKTEAFF. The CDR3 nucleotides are TGTGCCAGCGGGACGGACAGGGGAAAGACTGAAGCTTTCTTT.

The CDR3 nucleotides are TGTGCCAGCAGTTGGGGACTGTTAGCAAGCTACACCTTC. It is translated as CASSWGLLASYTF. The chain has TRBV28 and TRBJ1-2; tentative D call: TRBD1 (5 bases). The CDR3 sequence is 13 residues long. Trimming cost V 4 bases and J 9 bases, with 15 bases left between them. Germline-derived CDR1 and CDR2 are MDHEN and SYDVKM.

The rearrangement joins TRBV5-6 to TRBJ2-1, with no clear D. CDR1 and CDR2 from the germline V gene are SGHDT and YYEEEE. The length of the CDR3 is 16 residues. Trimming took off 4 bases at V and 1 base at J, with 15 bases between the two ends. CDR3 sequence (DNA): TGTGCCAGCAGCCGTTTCTTTGTCCGGTCCTACAATGAGCAGTTCTTC. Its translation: CASSRFFVRSYNEQFF.